This T cell receptor (beta chain) derives from a study of resident and recirculating memory T cells in vitiligo. For the study at large: Whole samples, not sorted cells, were homogenized and used for genomic DNA extraction.

Generated by immunoSEQ multiplex PCR, the TCRdb table keeps only in-frame clones and is missing some. The data hold 72,000 or so clones, with 92% observed a single time. CDR1 and CDR2 (germline): PRHDT, FYEKMQ (reference sequence). CDR3 length equals 15 residues. V gave up 4 bases and J gave up 8 bases, with 20 bases separating them. The rearrangement joins TRBV13 to TRBJ1-2; tentatively, D is TRBD1 (6 bases). The specimen sequenced was blood. The receptor was isolated from a male donor with vitiligo. This CDR3 reads CASSSRDNSYGGYTF. The CDR3 DNA follows: TGTGCCAGCAGCTCCCGGGACAACAGTTACGGGGGCTACACCTTC.